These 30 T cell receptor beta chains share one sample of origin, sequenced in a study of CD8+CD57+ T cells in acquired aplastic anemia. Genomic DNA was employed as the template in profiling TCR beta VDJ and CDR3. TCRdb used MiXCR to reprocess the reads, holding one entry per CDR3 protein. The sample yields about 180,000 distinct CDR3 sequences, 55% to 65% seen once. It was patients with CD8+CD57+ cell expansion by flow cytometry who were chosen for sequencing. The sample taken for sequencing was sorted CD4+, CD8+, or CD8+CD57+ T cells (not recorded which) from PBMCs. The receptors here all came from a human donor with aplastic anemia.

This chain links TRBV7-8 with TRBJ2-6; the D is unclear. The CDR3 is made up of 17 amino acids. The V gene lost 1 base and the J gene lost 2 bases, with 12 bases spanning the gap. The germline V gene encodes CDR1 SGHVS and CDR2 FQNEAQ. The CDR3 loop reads CASSLDPRVAGANVLTF. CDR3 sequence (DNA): TGTGCCAGCAGCTTAGATCCGCGTGTAGCTGGGGCCAACGTCCTGACTTTC.

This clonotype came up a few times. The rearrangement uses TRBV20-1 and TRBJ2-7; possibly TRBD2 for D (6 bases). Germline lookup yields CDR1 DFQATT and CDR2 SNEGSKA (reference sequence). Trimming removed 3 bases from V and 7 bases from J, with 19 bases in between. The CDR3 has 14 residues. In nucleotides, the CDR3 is TGCAGTGCTAGTTCCGGGACCGAGGCGGGGGAGCAGTACTTC. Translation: CSASSGTEAGEQYF.

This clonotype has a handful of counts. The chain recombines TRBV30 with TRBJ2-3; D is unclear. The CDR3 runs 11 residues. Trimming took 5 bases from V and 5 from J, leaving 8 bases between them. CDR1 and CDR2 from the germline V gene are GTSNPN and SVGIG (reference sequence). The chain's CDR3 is CAWALKDTQYF. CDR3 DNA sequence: TGTGCCTGGGCTCTGAAAGATACGCAGTATTTT.

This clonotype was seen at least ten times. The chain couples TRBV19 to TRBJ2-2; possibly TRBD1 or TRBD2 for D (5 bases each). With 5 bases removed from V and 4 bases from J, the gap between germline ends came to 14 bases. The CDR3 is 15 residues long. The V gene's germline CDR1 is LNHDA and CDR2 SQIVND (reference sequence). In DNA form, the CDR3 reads TGTGCCAGTAGTGCCACCGGGACCCCCACCGGGGAGCTGTTTTTT. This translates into CASSATGTPTGELFF.

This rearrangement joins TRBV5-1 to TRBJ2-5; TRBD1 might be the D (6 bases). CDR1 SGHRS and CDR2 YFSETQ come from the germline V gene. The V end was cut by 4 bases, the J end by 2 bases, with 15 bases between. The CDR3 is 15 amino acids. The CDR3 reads CASSAGTGQQETQYF. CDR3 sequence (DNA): TGCGCCAGCAGCGCCGGAACAGGGCAACAAGAGACCCAGTACTTC. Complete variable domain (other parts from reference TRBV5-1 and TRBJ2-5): KAGVTQTPRYLIKTRGQQVTLSCSPISGHRSVSWYQQTPGQGLQFLFEYFSETQRNKGNFPGRFSGRQFSNSRSEMNVSTLELGDSALYLCASSAGTGQQETQYFGPGTRLLVL.

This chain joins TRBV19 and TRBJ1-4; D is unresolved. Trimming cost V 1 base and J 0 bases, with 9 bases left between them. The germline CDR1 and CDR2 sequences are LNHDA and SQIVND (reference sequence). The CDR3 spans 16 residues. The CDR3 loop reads CASSIGVPATNEKLFF. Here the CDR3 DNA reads TGTGCCAGTAGTATAGGTGTCCCCGCAACTAATGAAAAACTGTTTTTT.

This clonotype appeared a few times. CDR3 bases: TGTGCCAGCCAAGGGCGGGGTTACGAGCAGTACTTC. Protein: CASQGRGYEQYF. The chain links TRBV7-8 to TRBJ2-7, with D perhaps matching TRBD2 (6 bases). CDR3 length equals 12 residues. The V gene lost 8 bases and the J gene lost 4 bases, with 12 bases spanning the gap. CDR1 is SGHVS, CDR2 FQNEAQ, per germline. The variable domain in full, completed from reference TRBV7-8 and TRBJ2-7, reads GAGVSQSPRYKVAKRGQDVALRCDPISGHVSLFWYQQALGQGPEFLTYFQNEAQLDKSGLPSDRFFAERPEGSVSTLKIQRTQQEDSAVYLCASQGRGYEQYFGPGTRLTVT.

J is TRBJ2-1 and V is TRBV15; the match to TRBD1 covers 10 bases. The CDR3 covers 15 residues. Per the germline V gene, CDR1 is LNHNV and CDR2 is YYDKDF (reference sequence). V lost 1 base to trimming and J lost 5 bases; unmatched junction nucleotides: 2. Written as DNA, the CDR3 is TGTGCCACCAGCAGAGGACAGGGGGCCAACAATGAGCAGTTCTTC. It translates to CATSRGQGANNEQFF.

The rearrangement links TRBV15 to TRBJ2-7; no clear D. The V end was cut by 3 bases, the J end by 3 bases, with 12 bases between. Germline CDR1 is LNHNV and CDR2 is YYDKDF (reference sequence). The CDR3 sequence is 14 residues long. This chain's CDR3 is CATSSLSESYEQYF. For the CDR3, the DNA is TGTGCCACCAGCAGTTTATCCGAGAGCTACGAGCAGTACTTC.

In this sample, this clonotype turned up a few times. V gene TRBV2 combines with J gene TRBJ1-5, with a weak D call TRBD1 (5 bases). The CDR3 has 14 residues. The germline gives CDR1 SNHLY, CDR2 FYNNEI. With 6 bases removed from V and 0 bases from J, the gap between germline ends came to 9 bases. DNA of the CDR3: TGTGCCAGCAGGGGACCCTATAGCAATCAGCCCCAGCATTTT. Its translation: CASRGPYSNQPQHF.

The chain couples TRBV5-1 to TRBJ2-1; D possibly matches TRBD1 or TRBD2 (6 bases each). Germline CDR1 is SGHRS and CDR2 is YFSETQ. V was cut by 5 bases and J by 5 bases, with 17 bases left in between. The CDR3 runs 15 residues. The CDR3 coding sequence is TGCGCCAGCAGTTTTTTCCGGGGGCCCAACAATGAGCAGTTCTTC. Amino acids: CASSFFRGPNNEQFF. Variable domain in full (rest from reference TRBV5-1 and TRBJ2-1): KAGVTQTPRYLIKTRGQQVTLSCSPISGHRSVSWYQQTPGQGLQFLFEYFSETQRNKGNFPGRFSGRQFSNSRSEMNVSTLELGDSALYLCASSFFRGPNNEQFFGPGTRLTVL.

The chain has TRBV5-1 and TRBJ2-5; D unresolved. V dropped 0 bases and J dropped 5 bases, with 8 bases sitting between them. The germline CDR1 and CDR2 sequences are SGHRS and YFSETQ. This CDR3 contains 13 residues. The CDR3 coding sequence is TGCGCCAGCAGCTTGGCCGACGGGGAGACCCAGTACTTC. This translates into CASSLADGETQYF.

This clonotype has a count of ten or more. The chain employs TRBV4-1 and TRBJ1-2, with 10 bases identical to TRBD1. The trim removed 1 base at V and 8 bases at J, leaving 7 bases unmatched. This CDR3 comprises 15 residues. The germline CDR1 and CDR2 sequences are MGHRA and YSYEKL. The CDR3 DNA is TGCGCCAGCAGCCAAGTCGCCGGGACAGGGGACGGCTACACCTTC. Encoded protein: CASSQVAGTGDGYTF.

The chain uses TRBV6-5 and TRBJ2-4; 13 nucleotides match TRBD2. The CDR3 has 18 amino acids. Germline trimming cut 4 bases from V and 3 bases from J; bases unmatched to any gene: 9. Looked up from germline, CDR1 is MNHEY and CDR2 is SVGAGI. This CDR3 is CASSSPSGLAGDKNIQYF. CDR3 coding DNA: TGTGCCAGCAGTTCTCCTAGCGGACTAGCGGGGGACAAAAACATTCAGTACTTC.

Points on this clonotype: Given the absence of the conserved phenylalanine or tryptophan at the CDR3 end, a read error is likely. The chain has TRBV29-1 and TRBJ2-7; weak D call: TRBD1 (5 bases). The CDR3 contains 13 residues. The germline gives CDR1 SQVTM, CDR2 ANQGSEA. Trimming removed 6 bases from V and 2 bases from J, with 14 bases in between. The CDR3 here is CSVLDSETYEQYL. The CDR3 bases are TGCAGCGTCCTAGACAGTGAAACCTACGAGCAGTACCTC.

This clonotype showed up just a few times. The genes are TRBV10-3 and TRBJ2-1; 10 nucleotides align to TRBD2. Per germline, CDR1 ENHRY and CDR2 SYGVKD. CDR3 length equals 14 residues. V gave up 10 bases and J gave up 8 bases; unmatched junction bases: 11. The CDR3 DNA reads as TGTGCCACCAGCAGCGGGGGGGCCAGGGATGAGCAGTTCTTC. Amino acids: CATSSGGARDEQFF.

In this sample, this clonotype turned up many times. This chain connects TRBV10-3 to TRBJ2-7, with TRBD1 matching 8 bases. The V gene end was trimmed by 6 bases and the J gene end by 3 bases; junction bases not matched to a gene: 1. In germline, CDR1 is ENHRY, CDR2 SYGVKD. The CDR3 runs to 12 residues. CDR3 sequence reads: CAIRGQDYEQYF. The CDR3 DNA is TGTGCCATCAGGGGACAGGACTACGAGCAGTACTTC.

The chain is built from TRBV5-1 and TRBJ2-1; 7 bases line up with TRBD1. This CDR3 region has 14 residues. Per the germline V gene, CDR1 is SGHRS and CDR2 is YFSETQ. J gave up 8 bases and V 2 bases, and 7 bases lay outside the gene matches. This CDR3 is CASSFGDSVYEQFF. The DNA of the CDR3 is TGCGCCAGCAGCTTTGGGGACAGCGTGTATGAGCAGTTCTTC.

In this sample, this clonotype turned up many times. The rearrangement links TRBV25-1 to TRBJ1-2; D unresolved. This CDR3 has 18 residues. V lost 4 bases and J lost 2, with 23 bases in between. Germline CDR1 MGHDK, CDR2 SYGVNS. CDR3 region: CASSADPQTATLNYGYTF. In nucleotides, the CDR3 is TGTGCCAGCAGTGCAGATCCCCAAACAGCGACGCTAAACTATGGCTACACCTTC.

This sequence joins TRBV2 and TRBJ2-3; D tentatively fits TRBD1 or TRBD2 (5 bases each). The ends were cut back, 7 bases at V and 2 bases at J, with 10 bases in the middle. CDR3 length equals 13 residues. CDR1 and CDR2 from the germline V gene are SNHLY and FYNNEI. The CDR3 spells CASKIGTTDTQYF. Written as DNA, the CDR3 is TGTGCCAGCAAAATCGGGACCACAGATACGCAGTATTTT.

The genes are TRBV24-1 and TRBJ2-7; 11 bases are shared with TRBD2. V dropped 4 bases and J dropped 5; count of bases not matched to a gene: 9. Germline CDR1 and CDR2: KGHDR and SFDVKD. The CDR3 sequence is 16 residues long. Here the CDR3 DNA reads TGTGCCACCAGTGACTCCCTAGCGGGAGGTCGCCACGAGCAGTACTTC. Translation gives CATSDSLAGGRHEQYF.

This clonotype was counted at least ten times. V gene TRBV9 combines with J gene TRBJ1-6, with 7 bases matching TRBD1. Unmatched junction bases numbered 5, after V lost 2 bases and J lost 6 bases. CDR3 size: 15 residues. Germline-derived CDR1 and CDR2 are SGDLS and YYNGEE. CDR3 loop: CASSVGTETNSPLHF. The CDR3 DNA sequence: TGTGCCAGCAGCGTGGGGACAGAGACTAATTCACCCCTCCACTTT.

In nucleotides, the CDR3 is TGCGCCAGCAGCATAGACGGAGGAAACACCATATATTTT. Residues: CASSIDGGNTIYF. The chain is built from TRBV5-1 and TRBJ1-3; no clear D. Trimming removed 4 bases at V and 4 bases at J, with 9 bases between. The germline V gene encodes CDR1 SGHRS and CDR2 YFSETQ. CDR3 length: 13 amino acids.

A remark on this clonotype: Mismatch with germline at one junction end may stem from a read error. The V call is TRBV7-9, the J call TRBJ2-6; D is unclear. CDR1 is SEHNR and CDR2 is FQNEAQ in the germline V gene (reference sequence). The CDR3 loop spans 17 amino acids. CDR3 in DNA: TGCGCCAGCAGCTTGCCAGTTTTTCCGACGGGGGCCAACGTCCTGACTTTC. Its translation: CASSLPVFPTGANVLTF.

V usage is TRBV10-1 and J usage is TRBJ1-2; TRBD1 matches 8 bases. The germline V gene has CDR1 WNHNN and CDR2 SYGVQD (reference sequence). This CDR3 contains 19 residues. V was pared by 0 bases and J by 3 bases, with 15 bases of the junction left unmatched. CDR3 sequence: CASSESMEAGGLWDYGYTF. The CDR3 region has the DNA TGCGCCAGCAGTGAGTCGATGGAGGCAGGGGGCCTCTGGGACTATGGCTACACCTTC.

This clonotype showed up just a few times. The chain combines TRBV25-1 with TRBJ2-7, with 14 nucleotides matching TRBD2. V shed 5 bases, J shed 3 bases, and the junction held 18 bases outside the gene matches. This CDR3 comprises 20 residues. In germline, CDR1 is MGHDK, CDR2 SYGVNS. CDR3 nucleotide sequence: TGTGCCAGCAGTTTGGGATCATCGGGACTAGCGGGGGTAATCCTCTACGAGCAGTACTTC. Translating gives CASSLGSSGLAGVILYEQYF.

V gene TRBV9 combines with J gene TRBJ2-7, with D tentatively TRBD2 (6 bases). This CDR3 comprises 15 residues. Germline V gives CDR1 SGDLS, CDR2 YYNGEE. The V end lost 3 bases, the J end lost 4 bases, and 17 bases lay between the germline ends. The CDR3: CASSEGSNREYEQYF. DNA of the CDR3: TGTGCCAGCAGCGAGGGATCGAACCGGGAGTACGAGCAGTACTTC.

The CDR3 loop reads CASRRGGTEAFF. The CDR3 region has the DNA TGTGCCAGCAGGAGAGGGGGCACTGAAGCTTTCTTT. The chain has TRBV5-5 and TRBJ1-1, with D tentatively TRBD1 (6 bases). CDR3 length equals 12 residues. Trimming took off 5 bases at V and 4 bases at J, with 9 bases between the two ends. Germline CDR1 is SGHKS and CDR2 is YYEKEE (reference sequence). The variable domain in full, completed from reference TRBV5-5 and TRBJ1-1, reads DAGVTQSPTHLIKTRGQQVTLRCSPISGHKSVSWYQQVLGQGPQFIFQYYEKEERGRGNFPDRFSARQFPNYSSELNVNALLLGDSALYLCASRRGGTEAFFGQGTRLTVV.

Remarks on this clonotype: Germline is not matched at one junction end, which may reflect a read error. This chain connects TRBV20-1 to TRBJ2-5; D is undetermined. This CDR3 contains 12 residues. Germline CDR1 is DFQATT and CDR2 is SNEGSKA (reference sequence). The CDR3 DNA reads TGCAGTGCTAGTCGTCCAGAAGAAACCCAGTACTTC. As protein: CSASRPEETQYF.

In DNA, the CDR3 is TGTGCCAGTAGTATTGCGGGGAGTGGCGAGCAGTACTTC. This translates into CASSIAGSGEQYF. The genes are TRBV19 and TRBJ2-7, with D possibly matching TRBD2 (6 bases). The length of the CDR3 is 13 residues. Trimming cost V 3 bases and J 6 bases, with 12 bases left between them. CDR1 LNHDA and CDR2 SQIVND come from the germline V gene (reference sequence).